The next 21 T cell receptor beta chains were all read from a single sample in a study of blood T cell repertoires in COVID-19. Sequenced by immunoSEQ multiplex PCR; TCRdb stores in-frame clones only, minus some. The repertoire has about 100,000 clones, roughly 90% of them found once; the top ten carry 0.85% to 1%. The specimen was peripheral blood. These receptors were collected from a man aged 60 to 69 with acute or convalescent COVID-19.

This chain links TRBV5-1 with TRBJ2-4; possibly TRBD1 for D (6 bases). This CDR3 has 16 amino acids. The germline CDR1 and CDR2 sequences are SGHRS and YFSETQ. V was shortened by 0 bases and J by 5 bases, with 15 bases between the two germline ends. The CDR3 region has the DNA TGCGCCAGCAGCTTGGTACCAGGGGCCCCCGAAAACATTCAGTACTTC. Protein product: CASSLVPGAPENIQYF.

The chain employs TRBV28 and TRBJ1-1, with D possibly being TRBD1 (6 bases). Germline CDR1 is MDHEN and CDR2 is SYDVKM. V was shortened by 6 bases and J by 3 bases, with 17 bases between the two germline ends. The CDR3 length is 15 residues. CDR3 sequence reads: CASSQGIQGYTEAFF. CDR3 bases: TGTGCCAGCAGCCAGGGTATACAGGGTTACACTGAAGCTTTCTTT.

V gene TRBV2 combines with J gene TRBJ2-3; 12 bases align to TRBD2. The ends lost 5 bases at V and 7 bases at J; junction bases unmatched: 7. Germline assignment: CDR1 SNHLY and CDR2 FYNNEI. CDR3 length equals 15 residues. Here the CDR3 reads CASSRLAGVPHTQYF. CDR3 nucleotide sequence: TGTGCCAGCAGTCGACTAGCGGGAGTACCCCATACGCAGTATTTT. Full variable domain (missing parts from reference TRBV2 and TRBJ2-3): EPEVTQTPSHQVTQMGQEVILRCVPISNHLYFYWYRQILGQKVEFLVSFYNNEISEKSEIFDDQFSVERPDGSNFTLKIRSTKLEDSAMYFCASSRLAGVPHTQYFGPGTRLTVL.

The genes are TRBV19 and TRBJ1-5, with D possibly being TRBD1 (5 bases). Trimming left V 5 bases short and J 0 bases short, with 14 bases between. CDR1 and CDR2 (germline): LNHDA, SQIVND (reference sequence). The CDR3 length is 16 residues. The CDR3 DNA is TGTGCCAGTAGTGGCGGGACGGTCTATAGCAATCAGCCCCAGCATTTT. The encoded protein is CASSGGTVYSNQPQHF.

The J gene is TRBJ1-1, the V gene TRBV29-1; possible D gene TRBD1, 5 bases. This CDR3 spans 16 amino acids. Germline CDR1 reads SQVTM; CDR2 reads ANQGSEA. V gave up 3 bases and J gave up 1 base, with 18 bases separating them. The CDR3 DNA reads as TGCAGCGTTGATCAACCCGTGGGGGGGAAGAACACTGAAGCTTTCTTT. It is translated as CSVDQPVGGKNTEAFF.

The chain links TRBV7-9 to TRBJ1-4; D gene ambiguous. This CDR3 comprises 13 residues. From germline, CDR1 is SEHNR and CDR2 FQNEAQ (reference sequence). Trimming left V 5 bases short and J 8 bases short, with 12 bases between. In nucleotides, the CDR3 is TGTGCCAGCAGCCGAGAGCGTTTCGAAAAACTGTTTTTT. It translates to CASSRERFEKLFF.

This chain links TRBV28 with TRBJ2-3, with D possibly matching TRBD1 (5 bases). V gave up 7 bases and J gave up 5 bases, with 10 bases separating them. Germline lookup yields CDR1 MDHEN and CDR2 SYDVKM. The CDR3 has 12 residues. Here the CDR3 reads CASNQGGDTQYF. DNA of the CDR3: TGTGCCAGCAATCAGGGTGGAGATACGCAGTATTTT.

V gene TRBV11-2 combines with J gene TRBJ2-2; D may be TRBD2 (6 bases). This CDR3 has 15 amino acids. V was trimmed by 5 bases and J by 1 base, leaving 11 bases between them. Germline V gene data show CDR1 as SGHAT and CDR2 as FQNNGV. The CDR3 coding sequence is TGTGCCAGCAGCCCGGGGGAGCGGAACACCGGGGAGCTGTTTTTT. Translation gives CASSPGERNTGELFF.

The rearrangement uses TRBV15 and TRBJ1-4; D unclear. The ends were cut back, 1 base at V and 3 bases at J, with 12 bases in the middle. The germline V gene has CDR1 LNHNV and CDR2 YYDKDF (reference sequence). The CDR3 is 16 amino acids. The CDR3 nucleotides read TGTGCCACCAGCAGAGTCATCTCGGAGGCTAATGAAAAACTGTTTTTT. Amino acid sequence: CATSRVISEANEKLFF.

This sequence joins TRBV10-2 and TRBJ2-5; 7 bases are a match to TRBD1. Looked up from germline, CDR1 is WSHSY and CDR2 is SAAADI. Trimming took 6 bases from V and 6 from J; bases not matched to a gene: 7. The CDR3 contains 13 residues. The CDR3 nucleotides read TGCGCCAGCAGAGAAGGACAGGCCCAGACCCAGTACTTC. Its protein product is CASREGQAQTQYF.

This clone was seen only once. The V and J genes are TRBV6-5 and TRBJ2-2, with D hard to call. The germline V and J ends were trimmed by 5 bases and 6 bases, with 4 bases remaining between them. The CDR3 covers 11 residues. The germline gives CDR1 MNHEY, CDR2 SVGAGI. CDR3 residues: CASSRAGELFF. The CDR3 bases are TGTGCCAGCAGTCGTGCCGGGGAGCTGTTTTTT.

This clone was observed once. The V gene is TRBV11-3, the J gene TRBJ2-5, with TRBD2 matching over 7 bases. CDR1 SGHNT and CDR2 YENEEA come from the germline V gene. The CDR3 has 15 amino acids. V lost 3 bases to trimming and J lost 5 bases; unmatched junction nucleotides: 9. Here the CDR3 reads CASSFGLVGPETQYF. The CDR3 bases are TGTGCCAGCAGCTTTGGACTAGTCGGGCCGGAGACCCAGTACTTC.

The J gene is TRBJ2-3, the V gene TRBV19; weak D call: TRBD1 (6 bases). Germline loops: CDR1 LNHDA, CDR2 SQIVND (reference sequence). Trimming took 3 bases from V and 6 from J, leaving 22 bases between them. CDR3 size: 17 residues. CDR3 in DNA: TGTGCCAGTAGTATCATCGGCGGAGGCAGGGGAAGGGATACGCAGTATTTT. Residues: CASSIIGGGRGRDTQYF.

The table lists this clone with a few counts. The chain uses TRBV9 and TRBJ2-1; 9 nucleotides agree with TRBD2. Germline CDR1 and CDR2: SGDLS and YYNGEE. The CDR3 sequence is 17 residues long. V was pared by 4 bases and J by 3 bases, with 11 bases of the junction left unmatched. CDR3 bases: TGTGCCAGCAGCTTAGACCCCGCGGGAGGGGGCTACAATGAGCAGTTCTTC. This translates into CASSLDPAGGGYNEQFF.

The chain employs TRBV27 and TRBJ1-2; 8 bases are a match to TRBD1. CDR3 length: 17 amino acids. The ends lost 3 bases at V and 0 bases at J; junction bases unmatched: 9. Germline loops: CDR1 MNHEY, CDR2 SMNVEV (reference sequence). The CDR3 coding sequence is TGTGCCAGCAGTTTTACAGGGGGAATTAAAGCTAACTATGGCTACACCTTC. Translating it yields CASSFTGGIKANYGYTF.

The chain joins TRBV28 to TRBJ2-1, with TRBD2 matching 10 bases. CDR3 length: 18 residues. V lost 4 bases and J lost 5; bases outside the gene matches: 14. Germline V lookup: CDR1 MDHEN, CDR2 SYDVKM. In DNA form, the CDR3 reads TGTGCCAGCAGTTCCTCTCCCTTCCTTCTAGCGGGAGACAATGAGCAGTTCTTC. It is translated as CASSSSPFLLAGDNEQFF.

The chain uses TRBV27 and TRBJ2-7; D is possibly TRBD1 (6 bases). The germline V gene encodes CDR1 MNHEY and CDR2 SMNVEV (reference sequence). Deletions cut 3 bases from V and 6 bases from J, with 15 bases between. The CDR3 contains 14 residues. CDR3 sequence: CASSFQGNLREQYF. For the CDR3, the DNA is TGTGCCAGCAGTTTTCAGGGGAATCTCCGCGAGCAGTACTTC.

V and J are TRBV11-3 and TRBJ1-2, with TRBD1 identical over 7 bases. The germline V gene encodes CDR1 SGHNT and CDR2 YENEEA. J was trimmed by 4 bases and V by 5 bases; bases with no gene match: 16. The CDR3 loop spans 17 amino acids. The CDR3 DNA is TGTGCCAGCAGCCGAGCTGTTAGAGGGGGCCAAGGCTATGGCTACACCTTC. It is translated as CASSRAVRGGQGYGYTF.

CDR3 DNA: TGTGCCAGCTCACCAGGACAGGGAAGTTCACCCCTCCACTTT. Translation gives CASSPGQGSSPLHF. The chain uses TRBV18 and TRBJ1-6; 8 positions match TRBD1. Germline CDR1 is KGHSH and CDR2 is LQKENI. This CDR3 is built from 14 residues. The trim removed 2 bases at V and 9 bases at J, leaving 3 bases unmatched.

The chain joins TRBV30 to TRBJ1-2; unclear D gene. This CDR3 has 13 amino acids. V was trimmed by 1 base and J by 4 bases, leaving 10 bases between them. From germline, CDR1 is GTSNPN and CDR2 SVGIG (reference sequence). CDR3 loop: CAWSEGGSYGYTF. CDR3 sequence (DNA): TGTGCCTGGAGTGAAGGAGGCAGCTATGGCTACACCTTC.

The chain employs TRBV5-5 and TRBJ2-7; tentatively, D is TRBD1 (6 bases). Germline V gives CDR1 SGHKS, CDR2 YYEKEE (reference sequence). This CDR3 comprises 12 residues. V was clipped by 3 bases and J by 4 bases, with 8 bases between them. The chain's CDR3 is CASSYTGYEQYV. CDR3 nucleotides: TGTGCCAGCAGCTATACAGGGTACGAGCAGTACGTC.